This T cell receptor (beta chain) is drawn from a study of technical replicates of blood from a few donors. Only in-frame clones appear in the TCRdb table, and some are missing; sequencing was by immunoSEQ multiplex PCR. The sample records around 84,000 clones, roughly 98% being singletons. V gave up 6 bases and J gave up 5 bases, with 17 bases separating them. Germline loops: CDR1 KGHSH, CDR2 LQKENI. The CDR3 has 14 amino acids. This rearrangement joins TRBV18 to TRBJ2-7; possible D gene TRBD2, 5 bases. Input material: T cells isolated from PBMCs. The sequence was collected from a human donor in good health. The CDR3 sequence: CASSLVGWRDEQYF. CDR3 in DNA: TGTGCCAGCTCCCTAGTGGGCTGGCGGGACGAGCAGTACTTC.